The sequence of this TCR beta chain was determined in a study of identifying expanded T cells in peripheral blood (dated by TCRdb to the late 2010s). For the study in its entirety: Four technical replicates, made by sequencing separate aliquots from the same pool of genomic DNA, were compared pairwise.

Here is what the overall study found, with its caveats: The authors expected that biological variance in healthy repertoires might rise further over much longer intervals, such as months to years. The beta-binomial model significantly reduced the number of clones called differentially abundant and the false-positive rate across all healthy-donor time intervals. In all healthy donors, the variance in clone template counts between samples taken around two weeks apart rose significantly as total template count increased. Between technical replicates the binomial model flagged around 1.2 differentially abundant clones, whereas over about two weeks the binomial model flagged about 16.4 and over about 4 weeks 19 to 20.

TCRbeta CDR3 regions were profiled with the immunoSEQ Assay using bias-controlled multiplex PCR amplification of genomic DNA. Per the authors' processing: To quantify the absolute abundance of each unique TCRbeta CDR3 region, the sequences were collapsed and filtered. Two models were used to test differential abundance: a binomial model (Fisher-equivalent) and a beta-binomial model that adds time-dependent variance fitted from healthy donors. Clones with fewer than 5 combined templates were removed, and a clone was called differentially abundant if the clone's Benjamini-Hochberg FDR was below 0.01. Using the form v = (b*log(k)+a)^2, the beta-binomial variance was modeled as a function of the total template count across the two samples. TCRdb provides this immuneACCESS table in a form limited to in-frame rearrangements. Some clones are lacking; in checked studies, under half of them reflect an unresolved V gene, and why the rest are absent is not known. For V, J and clone size, that table is used; D and trimming come from the DNA. Present in this sample are 70,000 to 95,000 clones, roughly 86% of which were seen just once. The top ten hold about 3.9% of the sample.

On this clone itself: Its antigen target is currently unknown. Base qualities are not provided; no much larger clone lies one nucleotide away.

CDR1 and CDR2, looked up from the germline V gene, are SGDLS and YYNGEE. From the cysteine through the phenylalanine, the CDR3 covers 17 amino acids. The kept DNA is CDR3 alone, 51 bases in frame from the first base. V was cut back by 0 bases and J by 3 bases, leaving a gap of 18 bases between them. No immune events such as infections were documented for the healthy donors during the collection period. Blood repertoires from healthy donors were used as a training cohort for calibrating time-dependent variance in a beta-binomial model of differential abundance of T-cell clones. The training cohort comprised 10 or so healthy donors, 3 female and 7 male. An age range of roughly 29 to 65 years, with an average of roughly 47 years, was recorded for the donors. Whole blood was collected from each healthy donor at three time points spaced 2 to 3 weeks apart and obtained from a commercial supplier. For immunosequencing, genomic DNA was extracted from unsorted whole blood.

The chain joins TRBV9 to TRBJ1-1; the D gene is perhaps TRBD1, on 5 matching bases. What was sequenced was blood. The receptor was isolated from a person between 18 and 75 years old in good health. The CDR3 reads as follows: CASSVGLTEGLDTEAFF. The DNA is as follows: TGTGCCAGCAGCGTAGGTCTGACAGAAGGGCTCGACACTGAAGCTTTCTTT.